This T cell receptor beta chain stems from a study of T cell responses to AZD1222 COVID-19 vaccine. Study observations and caveats: At 160-218 and 743-854, vaccine-associated CD4 TCRs were dominant, and they spanned spike. Females outnumbered males among donors, who were mostly white British; clonal diversity was possibly underestimated.

Sequencing was performed with immunoSEQ multiplex PCR; in TCRdb, only in-frame clones are kept and a portion is missing. The sample lists 140,000 to 150,000 clones, over 75% occurring once. About this clone: What it binds is not known.

V lost 2 bases to trimming and J lost 0 bases, with 14 bases between them. CDR3 length: 17 residues. CDR1 is SGHVS, CDR2 FQNEAQ, per germline. This clonotype originated in an adult in good health. V and J are TRBV7-8 and TRBJ2-1; D may be TRBD2 (6 bases). Sequencing used peripheral blood, obtained on day 0 of AZD1222 vaccination. CDR3 protein: CASSLQSGRGSYNEQFF. The CDR3 nucleotides read TGTGCCAGCAGCTTACAAAGTGGGCGGGGCTCCTACAATGAGCAGTTCTTC.